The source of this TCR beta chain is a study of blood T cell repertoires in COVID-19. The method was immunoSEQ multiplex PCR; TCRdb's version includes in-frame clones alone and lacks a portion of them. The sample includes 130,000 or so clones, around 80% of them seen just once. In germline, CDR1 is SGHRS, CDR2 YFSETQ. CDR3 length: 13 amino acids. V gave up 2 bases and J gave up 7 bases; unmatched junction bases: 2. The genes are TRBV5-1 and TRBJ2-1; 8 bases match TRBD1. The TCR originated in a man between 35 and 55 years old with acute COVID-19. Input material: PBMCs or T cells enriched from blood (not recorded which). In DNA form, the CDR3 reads TGCGCCAGCAGCTTTACAGGGGGGAATGAGCAGTTCTTC. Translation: CASSFTGGNEQFF.